The 7 T cell receptor beta chains listed next were all sequenced from one sample in a study of sequential checkpoint blockade in melanoma (dated by TCRdb to about 2019). Receptor libraries were prepared by the immunoSEQ multiplex PCR assay. TCRdb carries this immuneACCESS record with in-frame sequences only. Its versions omit some clonotypes, under half of them owing to an unresolved V gene in the studies checked, with the rest unexplained. In all, the sample holds about 19,000 clones, and around 72% of those were seen once. The ten biggest clones cover 4.8% of the sample. This specimen's treatment or condition label, per the study, means: randomized to nivolumab then ipilimumab (arm A) or the reverse (arm B). Sample: tumor tissue (inferred from file names), taken from a patient given nivolumab and ipilimumab in sequence. These TCRs come from a human donor with melanoma.

The genes are TRBV6-8 and TRBJ2-3; 12 bases fit TRBD2. Germline trimming cut 6 bases from V and 4 bases from J; bases unmatched to any gene: 14. Germline CDR1 reads MNHGY; CDR2 reads SAAAGT. The CDR3 is 18 amino acids. Here the CDR3 reads CASSWASGRAGGADTQYF. The CDR3 bases are TGTGCCAGCAGCTGGGCTAGCGGGAGGGCCGGGGGTGCAGATACGCAGTATTTT.

By share of the sample, this clone is medium-sized (0.01 to 0.1%). The chain recombines TRBV28 with TRBJ1-4, with TRBD1 matching 9 bases. The CDR3 extends over 15 amino acids. The junction had 7 bases not matched to a gene; V was cut back by 4 bases and J by 7 bases. Germline CDR1 reads MDHEN; CDR2 reads SYDVKM. CDR3 protein: CASSYGTGMREKLFF. As DNA, the CDR3 is TGTGCCAGCAGTTATGGGACAGGGATGCGTGAAAAACTGTTTTTT.

V usage is TRBV5-1 and J usage is TRBJ1-2; 9 bases agree with TRBD1. Germline V CDR1 and CDR2: SGHRS, YFSETQ. The CDR3 length is 15 residues. The V gene end was trimmed by 3 bases and the J gene end by 6 bases; junction bases not matched to a gene: 9. CDR3 DNA sequence: TGCGCCAGCAGCTGGGGACAGGGAAGGAAAGATGGCTACACCTTC. Translation: CASSWGQGRKDGYTF.

This sequence joins TRBV16 and TRBJ2-4; D not resolved. Per the germline V gene, CDR1 is KGHSY and CDR2 is FQNENV. This CDR3 contains 12 residues. Trimming left V 8 bases short and J 2 bases short, with 7 bases between. CDR3 region: CASLSPKNIQYF. CDR3 coding DNA: TGTGCCAGCCTCTCCCCCAAAAACATTCAGTACTTC. The entire variable domain, with the rest obtained from reference TRBV16 and TRBJ2-4, is as follows: GEEVAQTPKHLVRGEGQKAKLYCAPIKGHSYVFWYQQVLKNEFKFLISFQNENVFDETGMPKERFSAKCLPNSPCSLEIQATKLEDSAVYFCASLSPKNIQYFGAGTRLSVL.

The chain links TRBV23-1 to TRBJ2-1; D is possibly TRBD2 (7 bases). TRBV23-1 is an ORF, with its function uncertain. The CDR3 length is 16 residues. Trimming shortened V by 6 bases and J by 4 bases, and 19 bases separated the two germline ends. The CDR3 region has the DNA TGCGCCAGCAGCCCCCAGGGGCGGGAGAGATACAATGAGCAGTTCTTC. It yields the protein CASSPQGRERYNEQFF.

The V call is TRBV19, the J call TRBJ1-1; no clear D gene. CDR1 and CDR2 (germline): LNHDA, SQIVND (reference sequence). This CDR3 has 14 residues. Trimming removed 4 bases at V and 4 bases at J, with 13 bases between. Here the CDR3 DNA reads TGTGCCAGTAGTACCCTAGGACGTTCCACTGAAGCTTTCTTT. It codes for CASSTLGRSTEAFF.

The CDR3 reads CSVEVPGNTIYF. The CDR3 nucleotides are TGCAGCGTTGAGGTACCTGGAAACACCATATATTTT. This chain connects TRBV29-1 to TRBJ1-3; the D is unclear. The CDR3 loop spans 12 amino acids. The germline CDR1 and CDR2 sequences are SQVTM and ANQGSEA. Trimming took off 3 bases at V and 2 bases at J, with 5 bases between the two ends.